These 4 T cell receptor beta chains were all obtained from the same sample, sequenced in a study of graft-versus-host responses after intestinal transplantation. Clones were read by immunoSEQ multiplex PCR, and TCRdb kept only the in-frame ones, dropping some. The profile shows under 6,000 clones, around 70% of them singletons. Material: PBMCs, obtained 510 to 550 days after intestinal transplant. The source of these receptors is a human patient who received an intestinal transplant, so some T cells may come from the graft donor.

The CDR3 coding sequence is TGTGCCAGCAGTTTATCAGCCGGGGACCCTTACGAGCAGTACTTC. Translated, it gives CASSLSAGDPYEQYF. J is TRBJ2-7 and V is TRBV27; D possibly matches TRBD1 or TRBD2 (5 bases each). Germline V gives CDR1 MNHEY, CDR2 SMNVEV (reference sequence). The CDR3 sequence is 15 residues long. V lost 0 bases and J lost 4, with 13 bases in between.

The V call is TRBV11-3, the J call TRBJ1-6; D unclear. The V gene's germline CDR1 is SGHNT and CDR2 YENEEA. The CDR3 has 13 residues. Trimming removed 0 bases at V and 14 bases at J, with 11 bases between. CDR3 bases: TGTGCCAGCAGCTTAGATCCCGGGTCGACCCTCCACTTT. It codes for CASSLDPGSTLHF. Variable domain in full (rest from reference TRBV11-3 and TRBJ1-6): EAGVVQSPRYKIIEKKQPVAFWCNPISGHNTLYWYLQNLGQGPELLIRYENEEAVDDSQLPKDRFSAERLKGVDSTLKIQPAELGDSAVYLCASSLDPGSTLHFGNGTRLTVT.

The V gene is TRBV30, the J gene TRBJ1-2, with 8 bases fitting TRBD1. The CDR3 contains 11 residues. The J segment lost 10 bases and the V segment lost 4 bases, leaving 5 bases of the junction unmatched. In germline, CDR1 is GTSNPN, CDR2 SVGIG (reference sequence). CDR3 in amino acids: CAWITDRDYTF. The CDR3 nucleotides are TGTGCCTGGATTACGGACAGGGACTACACCTTC.

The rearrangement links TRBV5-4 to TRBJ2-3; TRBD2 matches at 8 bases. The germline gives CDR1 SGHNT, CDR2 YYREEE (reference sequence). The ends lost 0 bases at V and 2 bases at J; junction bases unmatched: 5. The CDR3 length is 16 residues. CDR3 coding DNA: TGTGCCAGCAGCTTGGCCGGGGGGGGGACCACAGATACGCAGTATTTT. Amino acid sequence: CASSLAGGGTTDTQYF.